This T cell receptor (beta chain) appears in the sequencing data of a study of shared clonotypes between healthy human individuals. With 6 bases removed from V and 7 bases from J, the gap between germline ends came to 10 bases. CDR1 is SGHRS and CDR2 is YFSETQ in the germline V gene. This CDR3 is built from 12 residues. Among the unsorted PBMC samples, replicate PCRs used around 0.3 ug DNA, 30,000 to 35,000 T cell genomes. Per the original methods: Junction-only sequences without quality scores came from ImmunoSEQ, so filtering differed. Clones were sequenced by immunoSEQ multiplex PCR, and TCRdb holds only the in-frame ones, with some missing. Clone size and V and J calls were adopted from that table, with D and trimming inferred from the DNA. The sample includes over 400,000 clones, about 72% of them seen just once. Every one of the donors was a Caucasian adult that lived in Nashville, Tennessee. Unsorted samples, those not sorted, used approximately 100 million PBMCs for genomic DNA.

The sequenced material came from PBMCs. This clonotype was sampled from a woman in her thirties or forties in good health. Some clones in this sample may be carry-over from other donors' samples. This chain joins TRBV5-1 and TRBJ1-4; maybe TRBD1 (5 bases). The CDR3 region is CASTGSGEKLFF. In nucleotides, the CDR3 is TGCGCCAGCACAGGGTCCGGTGAAAAACTGTTTTTT. The full variable domain, its missing parts supplied by reference TRBV5-1 and TRBJ1-4, is KAGVTQTPRYLIKTRGQQVTLSCSPISGHRSVSWYQQTPGQGLQFLFEYFSETQRNKGNFPGRFSGRQFSNSRSEMNVSTLELGDSALYLCASTGSGEKLFFGSGTQLSVL.